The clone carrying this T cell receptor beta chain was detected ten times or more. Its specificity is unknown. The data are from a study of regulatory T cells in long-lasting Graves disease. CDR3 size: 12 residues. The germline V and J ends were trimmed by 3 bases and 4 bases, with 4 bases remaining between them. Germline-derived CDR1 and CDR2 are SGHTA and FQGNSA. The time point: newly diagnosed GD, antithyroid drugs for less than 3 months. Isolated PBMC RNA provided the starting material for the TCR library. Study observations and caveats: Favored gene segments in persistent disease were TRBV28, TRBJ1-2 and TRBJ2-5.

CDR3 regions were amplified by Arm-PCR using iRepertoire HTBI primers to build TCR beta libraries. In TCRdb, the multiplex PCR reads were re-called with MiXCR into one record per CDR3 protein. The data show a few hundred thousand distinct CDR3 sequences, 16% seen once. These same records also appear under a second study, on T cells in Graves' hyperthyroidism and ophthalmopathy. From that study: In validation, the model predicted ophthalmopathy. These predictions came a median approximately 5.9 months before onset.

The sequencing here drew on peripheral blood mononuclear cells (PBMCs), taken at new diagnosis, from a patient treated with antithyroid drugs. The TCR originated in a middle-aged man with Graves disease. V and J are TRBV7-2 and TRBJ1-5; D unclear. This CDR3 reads CASSFQNQPQHF. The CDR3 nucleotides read TGTGCCAGCAGCTTCCAGAATCAGCCCCAGCATTTT.